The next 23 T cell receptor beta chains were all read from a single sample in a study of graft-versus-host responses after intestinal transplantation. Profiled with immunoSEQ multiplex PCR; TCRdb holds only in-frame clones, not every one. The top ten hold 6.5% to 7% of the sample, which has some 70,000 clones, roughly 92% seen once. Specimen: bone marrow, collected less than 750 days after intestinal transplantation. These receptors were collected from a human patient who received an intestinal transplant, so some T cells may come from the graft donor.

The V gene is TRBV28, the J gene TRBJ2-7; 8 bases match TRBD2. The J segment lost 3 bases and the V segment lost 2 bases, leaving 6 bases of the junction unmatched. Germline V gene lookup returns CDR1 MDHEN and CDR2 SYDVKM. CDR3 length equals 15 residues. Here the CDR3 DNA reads TGTGCCAGCAGTTTACCTAGGGCGGGAGGCTACGAGCAGTACTTC. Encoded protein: CASSLPRAGGYEQYF.

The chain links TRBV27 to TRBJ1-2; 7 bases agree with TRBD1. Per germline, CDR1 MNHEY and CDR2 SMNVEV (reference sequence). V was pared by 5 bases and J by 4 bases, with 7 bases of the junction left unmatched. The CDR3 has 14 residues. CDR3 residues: CASSNDRVGYGYTF. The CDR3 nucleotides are TGTGCCAGCAGTAATGACAGGGTGGGCTATGGCTACACCTTC.

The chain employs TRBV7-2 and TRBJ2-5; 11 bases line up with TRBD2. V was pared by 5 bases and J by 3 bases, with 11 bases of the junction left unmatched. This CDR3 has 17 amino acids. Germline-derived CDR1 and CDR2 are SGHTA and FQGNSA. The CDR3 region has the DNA TGTGCCAGCAGCCTTTACCTCGAGACTAGCGGGGAAGAGACCCAGTACTTC. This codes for CASSLYLETSGEETQYF.

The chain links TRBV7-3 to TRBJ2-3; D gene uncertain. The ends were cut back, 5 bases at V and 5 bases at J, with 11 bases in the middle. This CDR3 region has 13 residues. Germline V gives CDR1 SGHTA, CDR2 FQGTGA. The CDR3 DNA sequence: TGTGCCAGCAGCGGAAAGCATGGAGATACGCAGTATTTT. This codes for CASSGKHGDTQYF.

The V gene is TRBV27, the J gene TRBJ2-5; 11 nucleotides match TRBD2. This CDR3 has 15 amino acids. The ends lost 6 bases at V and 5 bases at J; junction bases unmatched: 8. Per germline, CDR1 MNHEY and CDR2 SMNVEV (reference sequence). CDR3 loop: CASSGLAGRWETQYF. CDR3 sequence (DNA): TGTGCCAGCAGCGGACTAGCGGGTAGATGGGAGACCCAGTACTTC.

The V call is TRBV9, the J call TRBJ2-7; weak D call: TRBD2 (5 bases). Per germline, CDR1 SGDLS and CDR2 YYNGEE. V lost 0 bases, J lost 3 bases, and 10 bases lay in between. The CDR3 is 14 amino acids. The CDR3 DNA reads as TGTGCCAGCAGCGTAGTGGCGGAGGACTACGAGCAGTACTTC. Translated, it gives CASSVVAEDYEQYF. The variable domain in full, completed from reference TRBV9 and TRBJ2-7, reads DSGVTQTPKHLITATGQRVTLRCSPRSGDLSVYWYQQSLDQGLQFLIQYYNGEERAKGNILERFSAQQFPDLHSELNLSSLELGDSALYFCASSVVAEDYEQYFGPGTRLTVT.

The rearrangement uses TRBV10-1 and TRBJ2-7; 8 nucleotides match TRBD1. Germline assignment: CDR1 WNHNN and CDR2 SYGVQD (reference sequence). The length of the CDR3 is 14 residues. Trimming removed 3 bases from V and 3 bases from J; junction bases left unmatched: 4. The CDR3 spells CASSDDRGNYEQYF. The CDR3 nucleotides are TGCGCCAGCAGTGATGACAGGGGCAACTACGAGCAGTACTTC.

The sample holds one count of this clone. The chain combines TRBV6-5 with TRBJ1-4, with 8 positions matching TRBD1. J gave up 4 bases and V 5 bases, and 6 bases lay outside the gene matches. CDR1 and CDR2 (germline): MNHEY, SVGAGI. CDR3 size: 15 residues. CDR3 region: CASSPQGANNEKLFF. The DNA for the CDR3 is TGTGCCAGCAGTCCCCAGGGGGCGAATAATGAAAAACTGTTTTTT.

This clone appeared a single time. CDR3 bases: TGTGCCAGCAGCGGTGATGCGGGACTAGCGGGAGCAGAGACCCAGTACTTC. Its translation is CASSGDAGLAGAETQYF. V and J are TRBV9 and TRBJ2-5, with 14 nucleotides matching TRBD2. The CDR3 has 17 residues. V was clipped by 3 bases and J by 4 bases; unmatched bases: 8. Germline assignment: CDR1 SGDLS and CDR2 YYNGEE.

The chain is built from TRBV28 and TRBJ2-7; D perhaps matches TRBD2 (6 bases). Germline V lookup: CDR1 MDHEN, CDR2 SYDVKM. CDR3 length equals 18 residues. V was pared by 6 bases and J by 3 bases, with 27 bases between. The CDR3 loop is CASSRGTGLLVINYEQYF. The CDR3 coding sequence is TGTGCCAGCAGCCGCGGGACCGGCCTTCTTGTCATAAACTACGAGCAGTACTTC.

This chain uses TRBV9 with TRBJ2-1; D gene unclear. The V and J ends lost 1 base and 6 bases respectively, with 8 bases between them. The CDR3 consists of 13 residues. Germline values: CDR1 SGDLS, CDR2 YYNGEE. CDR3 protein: CASSVQAGNEQFF. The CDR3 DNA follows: TGTGCCAGCAGCGTACAGGCAGGCAATGAGCAGTTCTTC.

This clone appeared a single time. The CDR3 reads CASSLVLTAEGYTF. The CDR3 coding sequence is TGTGCCAGCAGCTTAGTCTTAACGGCGGAAGGCTACACCTTC. This chain joins TRBV7-9 and TRBJ1-2; D is ambiguous. The CDR3 is 14 residues long. With 1 base removed from V and 8 bases from J, the gap between germline ends came to 14 bases. The V gene's germline CDR1 is SEHNR and CDR2 FQNEAQ (reference sequence).

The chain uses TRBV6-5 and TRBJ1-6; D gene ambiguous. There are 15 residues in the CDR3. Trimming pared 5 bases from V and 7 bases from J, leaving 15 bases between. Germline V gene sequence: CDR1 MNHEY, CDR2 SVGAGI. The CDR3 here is CASSVESRRNSPLHF. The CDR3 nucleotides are TGTGCCAGCAGTGTAGAATCGAGGCGAAATTCACCCCTCCACTTT.

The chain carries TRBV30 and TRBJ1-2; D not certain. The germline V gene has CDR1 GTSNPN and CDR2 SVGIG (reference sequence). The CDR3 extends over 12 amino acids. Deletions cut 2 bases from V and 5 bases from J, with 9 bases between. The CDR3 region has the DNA TGTGCCTGGAGTTTCTCCCGGTATGGCTACACCTTC. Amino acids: CAWSFSRYGYTF.

The CDR3 nucleotides are TGTGCCAGCAGCTTGGGACAGAGTAACTATGGCTACACCTTC. Protein sequence: CASSLGQSNYGYTF. The chain uses TRBV5-6 and TRBJ1-2, with a weak D call TRBD1 (5 bases). This CDR3 has 14 residues. Trimming removed 0 bases from V and 1 base from J, with 7 bases in between. The V gene's germline CDR1 is SGHDT and CDR2 YYEEEE.

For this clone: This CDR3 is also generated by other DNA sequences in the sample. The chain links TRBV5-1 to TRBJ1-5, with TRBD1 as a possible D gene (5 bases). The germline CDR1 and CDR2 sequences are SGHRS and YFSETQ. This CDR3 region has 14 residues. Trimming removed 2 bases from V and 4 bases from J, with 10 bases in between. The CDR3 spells CASSLVGGNQPQHF. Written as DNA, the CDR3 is TGCGCCAGCAGCTTAGTGGGGGGGAATCAGCCCCAGCATTTT.

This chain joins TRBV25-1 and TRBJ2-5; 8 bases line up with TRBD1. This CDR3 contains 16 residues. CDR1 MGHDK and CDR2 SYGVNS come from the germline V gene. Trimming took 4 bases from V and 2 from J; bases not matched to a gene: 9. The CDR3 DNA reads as TGTGCCAGCAGTGCTCAGGGACAGGCATTTCAAGAGACCCAGTACTTC. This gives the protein CASSAQGQAFQETQYF.

CDR3 loop: CASSLELDQPQHF. Here the CDR3 DNA reads TGTGCCAGCAGCTTAGAATTGGACCAGCCCCAGCATTTT. The chain uses TRBV11-2 and TRBJ1-5; the D is unclear. The CDR3 runs to 13 residues. Trimming took off 0 bases at V and 7 bases at J, with 7 bases between the two ends. The V gene's germline CDR1 is SGHAT and CDR2 FQNNGV.

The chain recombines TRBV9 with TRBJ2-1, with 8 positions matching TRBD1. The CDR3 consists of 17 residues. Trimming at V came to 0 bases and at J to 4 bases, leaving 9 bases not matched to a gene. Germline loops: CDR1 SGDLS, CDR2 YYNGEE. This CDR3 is CASSVAFWDRNYNEQFF. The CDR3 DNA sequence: TGTGCCAGCAGCGTAGCTTTTTGGGACAGGAATTACAATGAGCAGTTCTTC.

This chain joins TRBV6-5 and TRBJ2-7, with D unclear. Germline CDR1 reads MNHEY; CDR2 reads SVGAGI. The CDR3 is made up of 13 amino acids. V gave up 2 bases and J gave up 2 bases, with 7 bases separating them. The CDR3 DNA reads TGTGCCAGCAGTTACCTAGGGACCTACGAGCAGTACTTC. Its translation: CASSYLGTYEQYF.

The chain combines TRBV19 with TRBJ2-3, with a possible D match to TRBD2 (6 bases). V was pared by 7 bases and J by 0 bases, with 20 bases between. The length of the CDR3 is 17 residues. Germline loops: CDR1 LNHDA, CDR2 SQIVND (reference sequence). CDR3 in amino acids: CASTAGSGGSSTDTQYF. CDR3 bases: TGTGCCAGTACGGCCGGGAGTGGGGGATCCAGCACAGATACGCAGTATTTT.

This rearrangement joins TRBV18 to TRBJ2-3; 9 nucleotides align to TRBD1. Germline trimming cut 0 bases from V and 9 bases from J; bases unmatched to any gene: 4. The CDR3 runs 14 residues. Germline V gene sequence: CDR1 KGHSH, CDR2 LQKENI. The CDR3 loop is CASSPPGGTGTQYF. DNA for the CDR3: TGTGCCAGCTCACCACCGGGCGGGACAGGGACGCAGTATTTT.

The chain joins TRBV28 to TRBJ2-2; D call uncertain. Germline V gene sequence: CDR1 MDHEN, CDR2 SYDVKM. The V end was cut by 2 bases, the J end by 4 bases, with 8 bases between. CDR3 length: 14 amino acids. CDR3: CASSLGLITGELFF. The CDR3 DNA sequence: TGTGCCAGCAGTTTAGGGCTCATCACCGGGGAGCTGTTTTTT.